Listed below are T cell receptor beta chains from one sample, sequenced in a study of blood T cell repertoires in COVID-19. TCRdb's table, derived via immunoSEQ multiplex PCR, lists solely in-frame clones and lacks some. The sample has 140,000 to 150,000 clones, about 88% seen once. Sequencing was done on a sample of peripheral blood. The receptors here all came from a human donor in a cohort sampled during active COVID-19. The CDR3 runs from the conserved cysteine through the conserved F or W. A D gene is named only where the DNA matches it firmly. Clone size is given for some rows only: seen once, a few or many times, or a class if the clone is expanded.

J	length	size	V	D	CDR3	DNA
TRBJ2-5	15	few	TRBV11-2	TRBD1	CASSLNRDSSETQYF	TGTGCCAGCAGCTTAAACCGGGACAGCTCGGAGACCCAGTACTTC
TRBJ1-2	14	NA	TRBV6-2/TRBV6-3	TRBD1	CASSMTGSYYGYTF	TGTGCCAGCAGTATGACAGGGTCCTACTATGGCTACACCTTC
TRBJ2-7	15	NA	TRBV6-5	TRBD2	CASSYGGGAVYEQYF	TGTGCCAGCAGTTACGGCGGGGGGGCCGTCTACGAGCAGTACTTC
TRBJ1-1	13	NA	TRBV15	NA	CAAPPQDSTEAFF	TGTGCCGCACCCCCTCAAGACAGCACTGAAGCTTTCTTT
TRBJ1-2	13	NA	TRBV28	NA	CASKKGRVYGYTF	TGTGCCAGCAAGAAGGGGAGGGTCTATGGCTACACCTTC
TRBJ2-1	16	once	TRBV7-8	NA	CASSSAGGITYNEQFF	TGTGCCAGCAGCTCCGCTGGCGGAATTACCTACAATGAGCAGTTCTTC
TRBJ2-1	13	few	TRBV29-1	TRBD1	CSVQGVSYNEQFF	TGCAGCGTACAGGGGGTATCCTACAATGAGCAGTTCTTC
TRBJ2-3	12	NA	TRBV27	NA	CASSSRAGVTYF	TGTGCCAGCAGTTCACGTGCAGGGGTTACGTATTTT
TRBJ1-1	13	few	TRBV3-1/TRBV3-2	NA	CASSQIENTEAFF	TGTGCCAGCAGCCAGATAGAAAACACTGAAGCTTTCTTT
TRBJ1-3	13	NA	TRBV29-1	NA	CSVEGSSGNTIYF	TGCAGCGTCGAAGGTAGCTCTGGAAACACCATATATTTT